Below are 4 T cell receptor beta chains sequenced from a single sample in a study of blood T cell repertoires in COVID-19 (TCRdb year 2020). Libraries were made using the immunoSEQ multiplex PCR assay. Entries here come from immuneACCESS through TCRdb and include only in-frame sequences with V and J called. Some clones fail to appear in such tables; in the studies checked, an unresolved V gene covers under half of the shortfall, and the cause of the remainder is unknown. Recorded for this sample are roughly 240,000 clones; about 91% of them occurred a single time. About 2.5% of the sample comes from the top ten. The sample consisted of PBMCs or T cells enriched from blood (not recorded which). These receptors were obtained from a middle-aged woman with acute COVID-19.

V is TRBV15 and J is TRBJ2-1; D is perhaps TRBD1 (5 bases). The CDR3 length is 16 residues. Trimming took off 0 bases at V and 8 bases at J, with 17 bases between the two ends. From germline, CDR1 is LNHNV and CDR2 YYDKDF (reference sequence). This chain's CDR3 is CATSRDTPSLGHEQFF. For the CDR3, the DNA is TGTGCCACCAGCAGAGATACCCCCAGTTTGGGGCATGAGCAGTTCTTC.

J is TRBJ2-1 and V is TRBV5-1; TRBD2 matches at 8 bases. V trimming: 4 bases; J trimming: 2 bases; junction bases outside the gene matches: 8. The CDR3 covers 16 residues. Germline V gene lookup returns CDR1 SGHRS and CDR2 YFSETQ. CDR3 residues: CASSGSGSLPYNEQFF. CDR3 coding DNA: TGCGCCAGCAGCGGGAGCGGGAGCCTCCCCTACAATGAGCAGTTCTTC.

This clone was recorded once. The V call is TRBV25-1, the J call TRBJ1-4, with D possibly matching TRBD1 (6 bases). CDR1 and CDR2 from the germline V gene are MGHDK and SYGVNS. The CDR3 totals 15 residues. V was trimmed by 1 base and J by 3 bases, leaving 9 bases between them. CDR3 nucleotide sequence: TGTGCCAGCAGTGAATGGGACACGTCTAATGAAAAACTGTTTTTT. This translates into CASSEWDTSNEKLFF. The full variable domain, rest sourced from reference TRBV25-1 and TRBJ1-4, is EADIYQTPRYLVIGTGKKITLECSQTMGHDKMYWYQQDPGMELHLIHYSYGVNSTEKGDLSSESTVSRIRTEHFPLTLESARPSHTSQYLCASSEWDTSNEKLFFGSGTQLSVL.

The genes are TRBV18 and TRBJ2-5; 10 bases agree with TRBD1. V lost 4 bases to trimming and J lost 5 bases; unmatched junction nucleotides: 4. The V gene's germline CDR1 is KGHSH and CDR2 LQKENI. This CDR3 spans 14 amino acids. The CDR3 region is CASSLQGQGETQYF. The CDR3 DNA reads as TGTGCCAGCTCACTCCAGGGACAGGGGGAGACCCAGTACTTC.